Each of the 32 T cell receptor beta chains below was sequenced from the same sample in a study of T cells in Graves' hyperthyroidism and ophthalmopathy (dated by TCRdb to the late 2010s). The library relied on multiplex PCR. TCRdb names Illumina HiSeq 2000 as the instrument used. TCR beta CDR3 regions were amplified from RNA transcripts. The TCR CDR3 was subjected to a first round of RT-PCR using the HTBI primer set and the Qiagen OneStep RT-PCR kit. TCRdb handled the public reads itself, with Q25 trimming in fastp and clone calling in MiXCR, and kept productive beta chains. CDR3 protein duplicates are merged, each entry listing the most common genes and DNA. In this sample the table shows over 250,000 distinct CDR3 sequences, 20% to 25% of which occur a single time. About a quarter of the sample comes from the top ten. The sample was blood. The source of these receptors is a man aged 40-55 years with Graves' hyperthyroidism that later progressed to Graves' ophthalmopathy.

Many counts were recorded for this clonotype. CDR3 sequence reads: CSARRNVNTEAFF. The CDR3 bases are TGCAGTGCCAGAAGAAATGTAAACACTGAAGCTTTCTTT. The rearrangement links TRBV20-1 to TRBJ1-1; D remains ambiguous. The V end was cut by 6 bases, the J end by 2 bases, with 13 bases between. Germline V CDR1 and CDR2: DFQATT, SNEGSKA (reference sequence). The CDR3 spans 13 residues.

This clonotype appeared many times. A much bigger clone sits one base away, suggesting this may be a read error. The chain employs TRBV6-1 and TRBJ2-7; D might be TRBD2 (5 bases). Trimming pared 6 bases from V and 1 base from J, leaving 10 bases between. Germline-derived CDR1 and CDR2 are MNHNS and SASEGT. There are 13 residues in the CDR3. CDR3 amino acids: CASRKPGSYEQYF. DNA for the CDR3: TGTGCCAGCAGAAAGCCGGGGTCCTACGAGCAGTACTTC.

This clonotype appeared many times. The chain has TRBV11-2 and TRBJ2-7; 9 nucleotides align to TRBD2. V shed 0 bases, J shed 6 bases, and the junction held 6 bases outside the gene matches. The CDR3 runs 15 residues. CDR1 and CDR2 from the germline V gene are SGHAT and FQNNGV. The DNA for the CDR3 is TGTGCCAGCAGCTTAGACCCTAGCGGGAACGGCGAGCAGTACTTC. It translates to CASSLDPSGNGEQYF.

Only a few counts were recorded for this clonotype. This chain connects TRBV6-5 to TRBJ2-2; the match to TRBD2 covers 8 bases. Germline V CDR1 and CDR2: MNHEY, SVGAGI. The CDR3 has 17 residues. Trimming at V came to 2 bases and at J to 4 bases, leaving 9 bases not matched to a gene. The CDR3 is CASSYESRGVGTGELFF. CDR3 DNA sequence: TGTGCCAGCAGTTACGAGTCGCGGGGGGTCGGCACCGGGGAGCTGTTTTTT.

There are many counts of this clonotype. CDR3 nucleotides: TGTGCCAGCAGGGAGAATGACAGGGGGGACTACGAGCAGTACTTC. Protein: CASRENDRGDYEQYF. The chain is built from TRBV28 and TRBJ2-7; 9 bases agree with TRBD1. The length of the CDR3 is 15 residues. The germline V gene has CDR1 MDHEN and CDR2 SYDVKM. V trimming: 6 bases; J trimming: 3 bases; junction bases outside the gene matches: 9.

Ten or more counts support this clonotype. The J gene is TRBJ1-2, the V gene TRBV15; 7 nucleotides align to TRBD1. This CDR3 comprises 15 residues. The V and J ends lost 1 base and 7 bases, in that order; junction bases with no gene match: 9. Germline lookup yields CDR1 LNHNV and CDR2 YYDKDF (reference sequence). The CDR3 here is CATSRAPNDRAGYTF. In nucleotides, the CDR3 is TGTGCCACCAGCAGAGCGCCTAACGACAGGGCTGGCTACACCTTC.

V gene TRBV6-1 combines with J gene TRBJ2-7, with D possibly matching TRBD1 (6 bases). This CDR3 has 12 residues. The germline gives CDR1 MNHNS, CDR2 SASEGT. The ends were cut back, 9 bases at V and 0 bases at J, with 9 bases in the middle. The CDR3 region has the DNA TGTGCCAGTGCAGGGGACTCCTACGAGCAGTACTTC. Protein product: CASAGDSYEQYF.

With regard to this clonotype: A much larger clone sits a single nucleotide away, making a read error possible. V usage is TRBV10-2 and J usage is TRBJ1-2, with TRBD1 matching 8 bases. The CDR3 contains 13 residues. Germline values: CDR1 WSHSY, CDR2 SAAADI. The V gene end was trimmed by 4 bases and the J gene end by 8 bases; junction bases not matched to a gene: 6. The CDR3 sequence is CASSVVDREGYTF. In DNA, the CDR3 is TGCGCCAGCAGTGTGGTGGACAGGGAGGGCTACACCTTC.

V is TRBV11-2 and J is TRBJ2-4; 7 nucleotides agree with TRBD2. CDR3 size: 16 residues. Germline lookup yields CDR1 SGHAT and CDR2 FQNNGV. The V gene end was trimmed by 2 bases and the J gene end by 8 bases; junction bases not matched to a gene: 12. CDR3 loop: CASSLYRGRAVDIQYF. The CDR3 DNA is TGTGCCAGCAGCTTATATCGTGGGAGGGCCGTTGACATTCAGTACTTC.

As for this clonotype: Given a much more abundant clone one base away, this may be a read error. The chain carries TRBV5-1 and TRBJ2-5; TRBD2 matches 7 bases. This CDR3 has 16 residues. In germline, CDR1 is SGHRS, CDR2 YFSETQ. Trimming cost V 0 bases and J 5 bases; bases outside gene matches: 10. CDR3 residues: CASSLEPVGGRETQYF. The CDR3 bases are TGCGCCAGCAGCTTGGAACCAGTGGGAGGGCGGGAGACCCAGTACTTC.

The chain couples TRBV6-2 or TRBV6-3 to TRBJ1-1; TRBD1 might be the D (5 bases). Germline CDR1 MNHEY, CDR2 SVGEGT. Trimming cost V 3 bases and J 4 bases, with 18 bases left between them. CDR3 length: 16 residues. The DNA for the CDR3 is TGTGCCAGCAGTTATGTGGGACCGGGTGTAGGCACTGAAGCTTTCTTT. Translating gives CASSYVGPGVGTEAFF.

In its sample, this clonotype was seen many times. The rearrangement joins TRBV4-1 to TRBJ2-7; weak D call: TRBD2 (5 bases). Trimming removed 4 bases at V and 3 bases at J, with 16 bases between. CDR3 length equals 15 residues. Germline CDR1 MGHRA, CDR2 YSYEKL. The CDR3 DNA sequence: TGCGCCAGCAGCCCGGCCCCTTGGGAGCTCTACGAGCAGTACTTC. It encodes CASSPAPWELYEQYF.

This clonotype was observed at least ten times. An end of the junction does not agree with germline; a read error may underlie this. V gene TRBV19 combines with J gene TRBJ1-1; D is unresolved. The length of the CDR3 is 13 residues. In germline, CDR1 is LNHDA, CDR2 SQIVND (reference sequence). Written as DNA, the CDR3 is TGTGCCAGTAGTATAGGGTTACGCACTGAAGTTTTCTTT. Protein: CASSIGLRTEVFF.

This clonotype was observed a handful of times. This chain connects TRBV12-3 or TRBV12-4 to TRBJ1-5; 7 bases are shared with TRBD1. This CDR3 is built from 13 residues. V lost 7 bases, J lost 7 bases, and 7 bases stayed unmatched. For the CDR3, the DNA is TGTGCCAGCACCCCAGACAGGGAACAGCCCCAGCATTTT. This encodes CASTPDREQPQHF.

This clonotype was counted at least ten times. The rearrangement links TRBV6-7 to TRBJ1-6; D ambiguous. TRBV6-7 falls under the ORF class, with uncertain function. The CDR3 consists of 14 residues. Between the trimmed V and J ends, which lost 7 bases and 7 bases, there was a span of 14 bases. CDR3 region: CASTAEGTNSPLHF. CDR3 bases: TGTGCCAGCACCGCCGAAGGAACGAATTCACCCCTCCACTTT.

This clonotype was detected ten times or more. The rearrangement links TRBV28 to TRBJ2-7; 9 bases are shared with TRBD1. This CDR3 comprises 16 residues. The V gene end was trimmed by 5 bases and the J gene end by 5 bases; junction bases not matched to a gene: 13. Germline V CDR1 and CDR2: MDHEN, SYDVKM. Here the CDR3 reads CASSLTGGASAHEQYF. The DNA for the CDR3 is TGTGCCAGCAGTCTAACAGGGGGCGCGTCTGCCCACGAGCAGTACTTC.

The rearrangement links TRBV6-2 or TRBV6-3 to TRBJ1-5; TRBD1 matches at 7 bases. The CDR3 sequence is 15 residues long. Trimming cost V 6 bases and J 7 bases; bases outside gene matches: 12. Germline V gives CDR1 MNHEY, CDR2 SVGEGT. The CDR3 spells CASRSTTGTWQPQHF. CDR3 DNA: TGTGCCAGCAGAAGCACGACAGGGACTTGGCAGCCCCAGCATTTT.

This clonotype showed up many times. The chain has TRBV6-2 or TRBV6-3 and TRBJ2-7; TRBD2 agrees at 8 bases. Germline V gene data show CDR1 as MNHEY and CDR2 as SVGEGT. This CDR3 contains 16 residues. J gave up 4 bases and V 2 bases, and 10 bases lay outside the gene matches. The CDR3 protein is CASSYNSGTVFYEQYF. CDR3 nucleotides: TGTGCCAGCAGTTACAATAGCGGGACGGTGTTTTACGAGCAGTACTTC.

This clonotype appeared many times. V usage is TRBV25-1 and J usage is TRBJ1-2, with unresolved D. The germline V gene has CDR1 MGHDK and CDR2 SYGVNS. The V gene lost 6 bases and the J gene lost 3 bases, with 11 bases spanning the gap. This CDR3 contains 13 residues. The CDR3 DNA sequence: TGTGCCAGCAGGGAACGAGGTGACTATGGCTACACCTTC. Translation: CASRERGDYGYTF.

The chain combines TRBV10-2 with TRBJ1-2, with TRBD1 as a possible D gene (6 bases). CDR3 length: 16 residues. Trimming took off 6 bases at V and 2 bases at J, with 19 bases between the two ends. CDR1 is WSHSY and CDR2 is SAAADI in the germline V gene. CDR3 nucleotide sequence: TGCGCCAGCAGCACCCCCCTCAGGGGCACAAACTATGGCTACACCTTC. Protein: CASSTPLRGTNYGYTF.

In this sample, this clonotype turned up many times. The J gene is TRBJ2-2, the V gene TRBV11-2, with TRBD2 matching 12 bases. V lost 8 bases and J lost 3; bases outside the gene matches: 13. Germline V gene data show CDR1 as SGHAT and CDR2 as FQNNGV. CDR3 length equals 18 residues. Written as DNA, the CDR3 is TGTGCCAGCGGGGGTAGACTAGCGGGAGTTAAACACACCGGGGAGCTGTTTTTT. It codes for CASGGRLAGVKHTGELFF.

This clonotype occurred many times. The chain uses TRBV12-3 or TRBV12-4 and TRBJ1-2; 8 nucleotides align to TRBD1. CDR3 length: 13 residues. V gave up 7 bases and J gave up 4 bases; unmatched junction bases: 5. The CDR3 region has the DNA TGTGCCAGCAACGACAGGGGAGGCTATGGCTACACCTTC. It codes for CASNDRGGYGYTF.

This clonotype was counted ten times or more. This rearrangement joins TRBV28 to TRBJ1-5; 9 nucleotides agree with TRBD1. CDR3 size: 13 residues. Trimming took 8 bases from V and 7 from J; bases not matched to a gene: 6. The germline gives CDR1 MDHEN, CDR2 SYDVKM. CDR3 sequence (DNA): TGTGCCAGCTCCGGACAGGGGTGGCAGCCCCAGCATTTT. This encodes CASSGQGWQPQHF.

This clonotype was counted many times. The rearrangement uses TRBV28 and TRBJ1-5, with D perhaps matching TRBD1 (6 bases). CDR3 length: 13 residues. V was shortened by 9 bases and J by 6 bases, with 15 bases between the two germline ends. Germline CDR1 MDHEN, CDR2 SYDVKM. CDR3 protein: CASISGAVQPQHF. The CDR3 DNA reads as TGTGCCAGTATCTCGGGGGCCGTTCAGCCCCAGCATTTT.

This clonotype appeared many times. The J gene is TRBJ1-5, the V gene TRBV2; the D gene is possibly TRBD1 (5 bases). The CDR3 has 12 residues. The V end was cut by 6 bases, the J end by 3 bases, with 6 bases between. From germline, CDR1 is SNHLY and CDR2 FYNNEI. The CDR3, as DNA: TGTGCCAGCAGACAGGACAATCAGCCCCAGCATTTT. This encodes CASRQDNQPQHF.

This chain connects TRBV12-3 or TRBV12-4 to TRBJ1-1; D gene ambiguous. The CDR3 spans 13 residues. Trimming removed 6 bases at V and 4 bases at J, with 12 bases between. The CDR3 loop is CASSPLGSTEAFF. In DNA form, the CDR3 reads TGTGCCAGCAGCCCCCTAGGGAGCACTGAAGCTTTCTTT.

This clonotype occurred many times. The V call is TRBV29-1, the J call TRBJ1-2; no definite D call. Germline CDR1 and CDR2: SQVTM and ANQGSEA. This CDR3 contains 11 residues. Trimming stripped 4 bases from V and 7 bases from J, with 10 bases between. The CDR3 DNA is TGCAGCGTTGGAGTGACTTCTGGCTACACCTTC. Protein sequence: CSVGVTSGYTF.

In its sample, this clonotype was seen many times. V is TRBV5-1 and J is TRBJ1-5; TRBD1 might be the D (5 bases). CDR1 is SGHRS, CDR2 YFSETQ, per germline. Trimming removed 4 bases from V and 6 bases from J, with 14 bases in between. This CDR3 has 14 amino acids. In DNA, the CDR3 is TGCGCCAGCAGCCCGCAGGGTTCGGGTCAGCCCCAGCATTTT. This gives the protein CASSPQGSGQPQHF.

There are many counts of this clonotype. J is TRBJ2-5 and V is TRBV11-2; D gene unclear. There are 14 residues in the CDR3. V was shortened by 3 bases and J by 7 bases, with 15 bases between the two germline ends. CDR1 and CDR2 (germline): SGHAT, FQNNGV. CDR3 in DNA: TGTGCCAGCAGCTTTAATAGTGACGCGATGACCCAGTACTTC. Translation: CASSFNSDAMTQYF.

Ten or more counts support this clonotype. This chain links TRBV28 with TRBJ2-5; D possibly corresponds to TRBD2 (5 bases). V shed 6 bases and J shed 4 bases, with 9 bases lying between them. Germline V gene lookup returns CDR1 MDHEN and CDR2 SYDVKM. The CDR3 loop spans 12 amino acids. The DNA of the CDR3 is TGTGCCAGCAGCGGAGGCACAGAGACCCAGTACTTC. Translating it yields CASSGGTETQYF.

This clonotype was seen at least ten times. As DNA, the CDR3 is TGTGCCAGCAGCCGGGACAGGCAGCCCCAGCATTTT. Amino acids: CASSRDRQPQHF. This chain links TRBV2 with TRBJ1-5; 8 bases line up with TRBD1. After removal of 6 bases from V and 7 bases from J, the junction contained 2 bases not matched to a gene. The CDR3 runs 12 residues. CDR1 SNHLY and CDR2 FYNNEI come from the germline V gene.

This clonotype was recorded at least ten times. The chain joins TRBV20-1 to TRBJ1-5; 7 nucleotides line up with TRBD1. CDR1 is DFQATT, CDR2 SNEGSKA, per germline (reference sequence). This CDR3 is built from 13 residues. V trimming: 6 bases; J trimming: 5 bases; junction bases outside the gene matches: 7. As DNA, the CDR3 is TGCAGTGCCCTCTCGGGACAGTATCAGCCCCAGCATTTT. This sequence encodes CSALSGQYQPQHF.